This section outlines one TCR beta chain sequence together with its context. Which antigen it targets is not known. Within one base of it there is no much larger clone, and no base qualities were kept. Receptor libraries were prepared by the immunoSEQ multiplex PCR assay. Following the manufacturer's protocol, the hsTCRB Kit was used to amplify rearranged TCR beta chain sequences. TCRB libraries were sequenced on an Illumina MiSeq. Per the source publication's procedure: The kit vendor's proprietary platform handled demultiplexing, trimming and gene mapping. TCRdb mirrors the immuneACCESS table, restricted to in-frame sequences. Some clones are absent from its copies; in checked studies, under half trace to an unresolved V gene, and the reason for the others is unknown. V, J and clone size were drawn from that table, and D and trimming were deduced from the DNA. This sample holds about 50,000 clones; roughly 88% were observed only once. The top ten clones comprise over 2% of the sample.

The data originate from a study of a mutant IDH1 vaccine in newly diagnosed glioma (TCRdb year 2021). In the study overall: Of the approximately 35 treated patients, roughly 60% were male and about 40% were female, and a mean age of 40.4 years was recorded. For exploratory analyses, fewer than 30 treated patients had longitudinal TCRB deep sequencing done wherever samples were available. Before enrollment, patients had received standard therapy of radiotherapy alone, temozolomide alone, or radiochemotherapy with temozolomide; most received the combination. Peripheral blood was collected at six visits: V03 (baseline), V05, V07, V10, V12 and V13.

From the germline V gene, CDR1 is SGDLS and CDR2 is YYNGEE. Inclusive of the bounding cysteine and phenylalanine, the CDR3 is 14 residues long. The retained sequence is limited to the CDR3, 42 bases, with the frame set at the first base. Cut back by 0 bases and 7 bases, the V and J ends lie 13 bases apart. Paper-wide results and their limitations: Across multiple MHC alleles, vaccine-induced immune responses were seen in roughly 93% of patients. It was noted by the authors that analyses of patient blood samples could not be reproduced owing to sample limitations. Pseudoprogression seemed to be unrelated to changes in the top peripheral T cell clonotypes found by TCRB sequencing. PBMC samples for TCRB deep sequencing were selected based on availability.

This specimen's time point label, per the study, means: baseline, week 1 (first vaccination visit). The sample's treatment or condition label, decoded: pre-vaccination baseline after standard-of-care therapy. The donors had newly diagnosed IDH1-mutant astrocytomas of WHO grade 3 or 4 that showed loss of nuclear ATRX. The samples were drawn from NOA16, a multicentre, single-arm, open-label phase I trial in Germany that tested a mutant IDH1 peptide vaccine in humans for the first time. Visit V03 blood draws served as the baseline sample for immunogenicity testing. Genomic DNA for TCRB sequencing was extracted from EDTA blood using the DNeasy Blood and Tissue Kit.

This TCR was sampled from a man in his forties or fifties with glioma. Recombination connected TRBV9 to TRBJ1-2; the D gene is possibly TRBD1, with 5 bases matching. The sample in question was PBMCs, obtained from a glioma patient treated with radiotherapy, temozolomide or both. For the CDR3, the sequence is CASSVVIGGGGYTF. The DNA reads TGTGCCAGCAGCGTAGTAATTGGGGGTGGTGGCTACACCTTC.